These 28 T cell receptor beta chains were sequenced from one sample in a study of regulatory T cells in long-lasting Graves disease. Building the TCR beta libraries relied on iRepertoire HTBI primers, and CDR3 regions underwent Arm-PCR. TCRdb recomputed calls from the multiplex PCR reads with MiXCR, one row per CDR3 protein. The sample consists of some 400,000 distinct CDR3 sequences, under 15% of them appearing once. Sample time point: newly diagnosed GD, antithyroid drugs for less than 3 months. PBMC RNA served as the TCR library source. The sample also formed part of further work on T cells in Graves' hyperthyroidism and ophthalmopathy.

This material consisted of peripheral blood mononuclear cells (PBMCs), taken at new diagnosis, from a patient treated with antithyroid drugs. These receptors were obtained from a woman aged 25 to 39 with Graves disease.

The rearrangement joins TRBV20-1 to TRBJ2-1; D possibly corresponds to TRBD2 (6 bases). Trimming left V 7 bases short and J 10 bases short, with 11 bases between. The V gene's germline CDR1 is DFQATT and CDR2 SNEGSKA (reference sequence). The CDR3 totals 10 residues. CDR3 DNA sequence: TGCAGTGGGGCCGGAGGGGAGCAGTTCTTC. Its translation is CSGAGGEQFF.

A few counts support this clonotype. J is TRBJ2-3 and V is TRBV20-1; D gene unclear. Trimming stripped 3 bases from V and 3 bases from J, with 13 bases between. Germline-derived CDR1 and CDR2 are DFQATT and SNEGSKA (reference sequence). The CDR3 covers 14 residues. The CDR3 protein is CSARSTRSTDTQYF. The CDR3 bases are TGCAGTGCTAGGAGTACCCGGTCTACAGATACGCAGTATTTT.

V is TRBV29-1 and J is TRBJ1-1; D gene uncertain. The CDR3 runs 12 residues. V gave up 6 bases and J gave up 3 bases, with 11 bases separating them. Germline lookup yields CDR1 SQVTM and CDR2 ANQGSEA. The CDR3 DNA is TGCAGCGTCGCCCGGGCGGACACTGAAGCTTTCTTT. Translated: CSVARADTEAFF.

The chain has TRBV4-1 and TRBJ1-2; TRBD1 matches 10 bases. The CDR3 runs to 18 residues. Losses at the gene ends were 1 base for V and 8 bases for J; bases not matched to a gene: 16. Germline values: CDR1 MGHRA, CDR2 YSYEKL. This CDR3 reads CASSQVGSRDRGSMGYTF. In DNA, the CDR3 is TGCGCCAGCAGCCAAGTGGGATCGCGGGACAGGGGTTCTATGGGCTACACCTTC.

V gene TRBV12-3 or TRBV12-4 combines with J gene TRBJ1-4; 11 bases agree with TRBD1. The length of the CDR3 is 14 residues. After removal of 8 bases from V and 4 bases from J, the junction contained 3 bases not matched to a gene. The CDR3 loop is CASGTGGLNEKLFF. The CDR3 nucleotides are TGTGCCAGCGGGACAGGGGGACTTAATGAAAAACTGTTTTTT.

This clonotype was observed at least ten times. The CDR3 spells CASALGEKLFF. In DNA, the CDR3 is TGTGCTAGTGCCCTAGGGGAAAAACTGTTTTTT. The V call is TRBV12-5, the J call TRBJ1-4; unclear D gene. The CDR3 is 11 amino acids. The germline V gene has CDR1 LGHNT and CDR2 FRNRAP. Trimming stripped 7 bases from V and 8 bases from J, with 8 bases between. The complete variable domain, with remaining parts taken from reference TRBV12-5 and TRBJ1-4, reads DARVTQTPRHKVTEMGQEVTMRCQPILGHNTVFWYRQTMMQGLELLAYFRNRAPLDDSGMPKDRFSAEMPDATLATLKIQPSEPRDSAVYFCASALGEKLFFGSGTQLSVL.

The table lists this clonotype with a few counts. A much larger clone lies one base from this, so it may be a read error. CDR3 nucleotide sequence: TGTGCCAGCAGTTTGGGGGGGCTGGGGACCCAGTACTTC. Translated: CASSLGGLGTQYF. This chain connects TRBV12-3 or TRBV12-4 to TRBJ2-5, with D possibly being TRBD2 (7 bases). CDR3 length equals 13 residues. Trimming cost V 3 bases and J 7 bases, with 12 bases left between them.

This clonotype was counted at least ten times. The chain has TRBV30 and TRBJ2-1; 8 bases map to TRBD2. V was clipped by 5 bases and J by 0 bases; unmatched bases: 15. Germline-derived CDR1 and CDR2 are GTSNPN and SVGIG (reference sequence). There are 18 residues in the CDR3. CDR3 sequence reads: CAWLGRSGRGGSYNEQFF. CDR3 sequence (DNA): TGTGCCTGGCTGGGAAGAAGCGGGAGAGGGGGCTCCTACAATGAGCAGTTCTTC.

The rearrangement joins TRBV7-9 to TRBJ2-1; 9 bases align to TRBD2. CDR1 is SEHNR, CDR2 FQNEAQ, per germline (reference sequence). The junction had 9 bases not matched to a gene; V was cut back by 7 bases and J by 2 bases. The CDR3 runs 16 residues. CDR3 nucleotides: TGTGCCAGCACCACGGCGGCGGGAGGGCCCTACAATGAGCAGTTCTTC. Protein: CASTTAAGGPYNEQFF.

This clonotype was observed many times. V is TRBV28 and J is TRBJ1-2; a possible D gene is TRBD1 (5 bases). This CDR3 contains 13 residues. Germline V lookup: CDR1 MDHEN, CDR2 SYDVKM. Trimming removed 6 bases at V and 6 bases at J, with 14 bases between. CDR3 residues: CASRSSGIHGYTF. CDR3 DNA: TGTGCCAGCAGATCCTCAGGGATCCATGGCTACACCTTC.

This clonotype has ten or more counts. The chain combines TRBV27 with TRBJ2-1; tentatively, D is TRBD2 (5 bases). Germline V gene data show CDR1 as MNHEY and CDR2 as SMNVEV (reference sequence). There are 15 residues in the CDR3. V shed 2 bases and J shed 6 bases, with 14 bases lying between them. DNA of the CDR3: TGTGCCAGCAGTTTAGGCGGGTCCCTGGGCAATGAGCAGTTCTTC. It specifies CASSLGGSLGNEQFF.

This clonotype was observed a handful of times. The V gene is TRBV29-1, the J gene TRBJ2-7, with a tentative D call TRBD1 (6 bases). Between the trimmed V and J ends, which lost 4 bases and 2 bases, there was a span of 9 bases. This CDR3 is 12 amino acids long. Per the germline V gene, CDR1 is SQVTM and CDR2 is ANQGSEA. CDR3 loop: CSVVGGPYEQYF. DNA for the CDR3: TGCAGCGTTGTAGGGGGTCCCTACGAGCAGTACTTC.

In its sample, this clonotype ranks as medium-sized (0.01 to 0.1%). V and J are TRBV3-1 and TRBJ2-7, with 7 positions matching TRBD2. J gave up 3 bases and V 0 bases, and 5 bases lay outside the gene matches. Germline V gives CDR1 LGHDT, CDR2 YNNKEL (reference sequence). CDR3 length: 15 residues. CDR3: CASSQEERDDYEQYF. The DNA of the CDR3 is TGTGCCAGCAGCCAAGAAGAGCGGGATGACTACGAGCAGTACTTC.

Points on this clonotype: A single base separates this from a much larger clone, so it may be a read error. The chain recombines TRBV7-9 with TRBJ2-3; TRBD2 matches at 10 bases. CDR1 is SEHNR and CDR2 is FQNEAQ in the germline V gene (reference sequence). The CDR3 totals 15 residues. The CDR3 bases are TGTACCAGCAGCTTAGGACTAGCGGCAACAGATACGCAGTATTTT. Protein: CTSSLGLAATDTQYF.

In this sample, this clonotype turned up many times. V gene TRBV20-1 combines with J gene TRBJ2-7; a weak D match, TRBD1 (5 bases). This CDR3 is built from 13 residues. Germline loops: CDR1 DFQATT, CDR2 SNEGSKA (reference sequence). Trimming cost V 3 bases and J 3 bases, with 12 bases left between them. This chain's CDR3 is CSASGADGYEQYF. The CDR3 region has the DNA TGCAGTGCTAGTGGGGCCGACGGCTACGAGCAGTACTTC.

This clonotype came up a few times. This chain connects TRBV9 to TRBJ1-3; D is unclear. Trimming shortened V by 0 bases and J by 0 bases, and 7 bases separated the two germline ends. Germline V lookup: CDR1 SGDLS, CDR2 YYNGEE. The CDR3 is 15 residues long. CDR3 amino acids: CASSVGLSSGNTIYF. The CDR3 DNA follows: TGTGCCAGCAGCGTAGGGCTCAGCTCTGGAAACACCATATATTTT.

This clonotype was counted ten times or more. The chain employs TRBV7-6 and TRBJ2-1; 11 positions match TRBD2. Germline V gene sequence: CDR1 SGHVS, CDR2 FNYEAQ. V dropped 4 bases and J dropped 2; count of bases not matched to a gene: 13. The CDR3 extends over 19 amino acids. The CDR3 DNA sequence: TGTGCCAGCAGCTCGGGGACTAGCGGATCCGACCCAGCCTACAATGAGCAGTTCTTC. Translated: CASSSGTSGSDPAYNEQFF.

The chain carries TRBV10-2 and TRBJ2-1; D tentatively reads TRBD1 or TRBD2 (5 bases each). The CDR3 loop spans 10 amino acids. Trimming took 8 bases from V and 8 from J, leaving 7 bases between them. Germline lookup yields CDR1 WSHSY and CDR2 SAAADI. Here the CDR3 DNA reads TGCGCCAGCGGGGGATATGAGCAGTTCTTC. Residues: CASGGYEQFF.

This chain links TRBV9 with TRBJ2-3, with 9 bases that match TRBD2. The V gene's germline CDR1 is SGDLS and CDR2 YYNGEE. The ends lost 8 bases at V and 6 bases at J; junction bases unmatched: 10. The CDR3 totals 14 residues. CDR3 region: CASTLSGSEDTQYF. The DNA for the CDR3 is TGTGCCAGTACACTTAGCGGGAGTGAGGATACGCAGTATTTT.

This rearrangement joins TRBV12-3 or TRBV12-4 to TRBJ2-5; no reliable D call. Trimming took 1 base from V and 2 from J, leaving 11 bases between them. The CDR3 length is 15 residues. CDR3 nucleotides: TGTGCCAGCAGTTTAGGCTCGCCCCAGCAAGAGACCCAGTACTTC. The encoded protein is CASSLGSPQQETQYF.

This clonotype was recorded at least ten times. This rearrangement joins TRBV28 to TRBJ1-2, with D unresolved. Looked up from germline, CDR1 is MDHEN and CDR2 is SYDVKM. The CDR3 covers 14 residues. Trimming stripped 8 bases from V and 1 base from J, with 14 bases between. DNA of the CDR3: TGTGCCAGCCTAACCCTGGTTGATAACTATGGCTACACCTTC. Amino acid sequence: CASLTLVDNYGYTF.

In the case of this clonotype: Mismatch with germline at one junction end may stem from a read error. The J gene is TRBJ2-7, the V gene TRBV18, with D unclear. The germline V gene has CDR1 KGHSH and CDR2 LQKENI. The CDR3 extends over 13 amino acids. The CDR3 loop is CASSAPTQHEQYF. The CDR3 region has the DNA TGTGCCAGCTCAGCACCGACGCAGCACGAGCAGTACTTC. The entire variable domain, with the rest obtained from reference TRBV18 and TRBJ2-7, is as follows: NAGVMQNPRHLVRRRGQEARLRCSPMKGHSHVYWYRQLPEEGLKFMVYLQKENIIDESGMPKERFSAEFPKEGPSILRIQQVVRGDSAAYFCASSAPTQHEQYFGPGTRLTVT.

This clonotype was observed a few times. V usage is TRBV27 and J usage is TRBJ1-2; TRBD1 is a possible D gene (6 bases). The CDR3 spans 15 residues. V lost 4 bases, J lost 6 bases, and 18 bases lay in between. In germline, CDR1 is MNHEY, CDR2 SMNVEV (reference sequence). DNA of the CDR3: TGTGCCAGCAGTTCCCCAGGGGCGCGGGGGGATGGCTACACCTTC. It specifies CASSSPGARGDGYTF.

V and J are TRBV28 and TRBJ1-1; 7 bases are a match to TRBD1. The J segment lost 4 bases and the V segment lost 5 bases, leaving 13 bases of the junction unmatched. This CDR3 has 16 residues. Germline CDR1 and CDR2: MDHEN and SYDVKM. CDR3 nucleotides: TGTGCCAGCAGTCACGCACTTCCAGGGGGAGCCACTGAAGCTTTCTTT. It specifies CASSHALPGGATEAFF.

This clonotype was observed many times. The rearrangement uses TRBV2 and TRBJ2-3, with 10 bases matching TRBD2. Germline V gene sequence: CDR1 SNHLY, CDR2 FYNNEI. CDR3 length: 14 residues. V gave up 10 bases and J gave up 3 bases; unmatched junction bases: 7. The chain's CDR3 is CATSWTSGTDTQYF. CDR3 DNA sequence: TGTGCCACCTCTTGGACTAGCGGAACAGATACGCAGTATTTT.

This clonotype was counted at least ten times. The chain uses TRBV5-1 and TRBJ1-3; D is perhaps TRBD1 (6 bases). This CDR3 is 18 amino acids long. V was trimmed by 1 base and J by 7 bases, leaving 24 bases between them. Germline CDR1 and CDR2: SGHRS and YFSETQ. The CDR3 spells CASSLTGKSTGLNNTIYF. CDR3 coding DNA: TGCGCCAGCAGCTTGACTGGGAAATCAACAGGGTTAAACAACACCATATATTTT.

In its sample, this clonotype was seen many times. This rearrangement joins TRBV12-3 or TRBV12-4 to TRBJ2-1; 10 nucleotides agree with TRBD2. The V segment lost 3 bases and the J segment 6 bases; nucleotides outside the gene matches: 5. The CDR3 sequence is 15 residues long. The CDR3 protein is CASSFLAGGLNEQFF. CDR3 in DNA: TGTGCCAGCAGTTTCTTAGCGGGAGGTCTCAATGAGCAGTTCTTC.

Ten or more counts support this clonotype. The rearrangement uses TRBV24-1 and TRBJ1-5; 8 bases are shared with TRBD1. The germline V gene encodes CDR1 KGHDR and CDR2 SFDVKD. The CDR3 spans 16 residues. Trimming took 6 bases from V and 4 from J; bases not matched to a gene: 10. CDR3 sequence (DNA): TGTGCCACCAGTCTTTCCGGGACAGGTGAGAATCAGCCCCAGCATTTT. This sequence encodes CATSLSGTGENQPQHF.